The 17 T cell receptor beta chains presented below share a single source sample, sequenced in a study of cytomegalovirus exposure and HLA in healthy donors. Researchers ran the PCR with 60 Vbeta and 13 Jbeta primers. TCRdb's table, derived via immunoSEQ multiplex PCR, lists solely in-frame clones and lacks some. The table has about 200,000 clones, around 79% seen once. Sequencing input: PBMCs. These receptors came from a girl aged 2 to 10 in good health and CMV-seronegative.

The J gene is TRBJ2-5, the V gene TRBV6-1, with a tentative D call TRBD1 (6 bases). Germline assignment: CDR1 MNHNS and CDR2 SASEGT. The CDR3 spans 14 residues. The V gene lost 2 bases and the J gene lost 4 bases, with 11 bases spanning the gap. For the CDR3, the DNA is TGTGCCAGCAGTGAACAGGGGTCGGGAGAGACCCAGTACTTC. Translation gives CASSEQGSGETQYF.

This CDR3 is CASSLGGGRGGYEQYF. The CDR3 bases are TGTGCCAGCAGCTTGGGGGGCGGGAGGGGAGGGTACGAGCAGTACTTC. V usage is TRBV5-4 and J usage is TRBJ2-7; 9 bases match TRBD2. The trim removed 0 bases at V and 4 bases at J, leaving 8 bases unmatched. The CDR3 spans 16 residues. Germline CDR1 reads SGHNT; CDR2 reads YYREEE (reference sequence).

Regarding this clone: In the same sample, other DNA sequences code for this CDR3. The chain carries TRBV5-4 and TRBJ2-7, with 10 nucleotides matching TRBD1. The CDR3 is made up of 14 amino acids. CDR1 SGHNT and CDR2 YYREEE come from the germline V gene (reference sequence). V dropped 3 bases and J dropped 3; count of bases not matched to a gene: 3. The CDR3 nucleotides are TGTGCCAGCAGCTCTGGGACAGGGGACTACGAGCAGTACTTC. Residues: CASSSGTGDYEQYF.

The chain combines TRBV7-9 with TRBJ2-2; 10 nucleotides agree with TRBD1. CDR1 is SEHNR and CDR2 is FQNEAQ in the germline V gene (reference sequence). The J segment lost 4 bases and the V segment lost 6 bases, leaving 11 bases of the junction unmatched. This CDR3 has 17 amino acids. The CDR3 DNA sequence: TGTGCCAGCAGATTAACGTCCGGGACAGGGGTCACCGGGGAGCTGTTTTTT. It codes for CASRLTSGTGVTGELFF. Combining the CDR3 with reference TRBV7-9 and TRBJ2-2 gives the whole variable domain DTGVSQNPRHKITKRGQNVTFRCDPISEHNRLYWYRQTLGQGPEFLTYFQNEAQLEKSRLLSDRFSAERPKGSFSTLEIQRTEQGDSAMYLCASRLTSGTGVTGELFFGEGSRLTVL.

CDR3 nucleotide sequence: TGTGCCAGCAGTTTAGCGAGTCCTAATAGCAATCAGCCCCAGCATTTT. This sequence encodes CASSLASPNSNQPQHF. The rearrangement uses TRBV28 and TRBJ1-5; D is uncertain. V was cut by 2 bases and J by 0 bases, with 11 bases left in between. Germline lookup yields CDR1 MDHEN and CDR2 SYDVKM. The CDR3 has 16 residues.

This rearrangement joins TRBV11-1 to TRBJ2-7, with 7 bases identical to TRBD2. Germline V gene sequence: CDR1 SGHAT, CDR2 FQDESV (reference sequence). The CDR3 loop spans 15 amino acids. Trimming at V came to 0 bases and at J to 0 bases, leaving 2 bases not matched to a gene. The CDR3 sequence: CASSLAGGSSYEQYF. The CDR3 DNA follows: TGTGCCAGCAGCTTAGCGGGAGGGAGCTCCTACGAGCAGTACTTC.

The chain links TRBV2 to TRBJ1-2, with no clear D. CDR1 SNHLY and CDR2 FYNNEI come from the germline V gene. The CDR3 contains 13 residues. V shed 6 bases and J shed 4 bases, with 12 bases lying between them. In DNA form, the CDR3 reads TGTGCCAGCAGATCTGGTGAGGGCTATGGCTACACCTTC. Its protein is CASRSGEGYGYTF.

CDR3 protein: CASTRDSPMNTEAFF. In nucleotides, the CDR3 is TGTGCCAGCACCCGGGACAGTCCGATGAACACTGAAGCTTTCTTT. This rearrangement joins TRBV6-5 to TRBJ1-1; 7 bases are shared with TRBD1. Unmatched junction bases numbered 8, after V lost 7 bases and J lost 0 bases. The CDR3 is 15 residues long. CDR1 and CDR2 (germline): MNHEY, SVGAGI.

Notes on this clone: One end of the junction fails to match germline, which may point to a read error. J is TRBJ2-7 and V is TRBV7-9; D call uncertain. Germline V lookup: CDR1 SEHNR, CDR2 FQNEAQ (reference sequence). The CDR3 extends over 12 amino acids. CDR3 residues: CSSSHTPGEQYF. In DNA, the CDR3 is TGTTCCAGCAGCCATACCCCCGGCGAGCAGTACTTC.

This sequence joins TRBV5-1 and TRBJ1-2, with D hard to call. Between the trimmed V and J ends, which lost 2 bases and 6 bases, there was a span of 11 bases. CDR1 SGHRS and CDR2 YFSETQ come from the germline V gene. The CDR3 has 13 residues. The DNA for the CDR3 is TGCGCCAGCAGCTTCTTGGGCGGGGATGGCTACACCTTC. This sequence encodes CASSFLGGDGYTF.

V is TRBV2 and J is TRBJ2-3; D call uncertain. The CDR3 has 12 amino acids. Per the germline V gene, CDR1 is SNHLY and CDR2 is FYNNEI. The germline V and J ends were trimmed by 6 bases and 5 bases, with 9 bases remaining between them. The CDR3 spells CASSDSLDTQYF. CDR3 DNA sequence: TGTGCCAGCAGCGACTCTCTAGATACGCAGTATTTT.

This clone was seen a handful of times. The rearrangement links TRBV29-1 to TRBJ2-5; perhaps TRBD1 as D (5 bases). Germline lookup yields CDR1 SQVTM and CDR2 ANQGSEA. The CDR3 covers 12 residues. Trimming stripped 6 bases from V and 1 base from J, with 9 bases between. The CDR3, as DNA: TGCAGCGTCGGACAAGTCCAAGAGACCCAGTACTTC. Amino acid sequence: CSVGQVQETQYF.

This clone was seen once. The rearrangement links TRBV6-1 to TRBJ1-5; TRBD1 might be the D (5 bases). The CDR3 contains 14 residues. The germline CDR1 and CDR2 sequences are MNHNS and SASEGT. Between the trimmed V and J ends, which lost 4 bases and 5 bases, there was a span of 12 bases. CDR3 residues: CASSVLAGDQPQHF. Written as DNA, the CDR3 is TGTGCCAGCAGTGTGCTGGCGGGGGATCAGCCCCAGCATTTT.

The V gene is TRBV4-1, the J gene TRBJ2-1, with 8 positions matching TRBD2. Per germline, CDR1 MGHRA and CDR2 YSYEKL. The CDR3 spans 18 residues. Unmatched junction bases numbered 16, after V lost 3 bases and J lost 6 bases. DNA of the CDR3: TGCGCCAGCAGCCACGCCGCTCGGGGACTAGGGGCCGTCAATGAGCAGTTCTTC. Its translation is CASSHAARGLGAVNEQFF.

The chain combines TRBV12-2 with TRBJ2-5; the table's D call of TRBD1 was not tested on the DNA. TRBV12-2 is assigned pseudogene status. The CDR3 runs 15 residues. For the CDR3, the DNA is TGTGCAAGTCGGCCTACGGGACAGTCTGAAGAGACCCAGTACTTC. The encoded protein is CASRPTGQSEETQYF.

The sample holds one count of this clone. The V call is TRBV6-5, the J call TRBJ1-3, with D uncertain. Trimming took off 6 bases at V and 8 bases at J, with 11 bases between the two ends. The CDR3 has 12 residues. CDR1 is MNHEY and CDR2 is SVGAGI in the germline V gene. The CDR3 here is CASSGDLYTIYF. CDR3 bases: TGTGCCAGCAGCGGGGATTTGTACACCATATATTTT.

Only one count was recorded for this clone. The rearrangement uses TRBV6-5 and TRBJ2-7; D is perhaps TRBD2 (6 bases). The V and J ends lost 8 bases and 2 bases respectively, with 10 bases between them. This CDR3 is 12 amino acids long. Germline V gene data show CDR1 as MNHEY and CDR2 as SVGAGI. The CDR3 reads CASGRGPYEQYF. CDR3 nucleotide sequence: TGTGCCAGCGGGCGGGGCCCCTACGAGCAGTACTTC.